Below are 29 T cell receptor beta chains sequenced from a single sample in a study of cytomegalovirus exposure and HLA in healthy donors. Clones were read by immunoSEQ multiplex PCR, and TCRdb kept only the in-frame ones, dropping some. This sample carries 150,000 to 160,000 clones, 65% to 90% of them seen once, and the ten largest clones take about 20%. Sequencing used PBMCs. All receptors derive from a man between 18 and 29 years old in good health and CMV-seropositive.

J is TRBJ1-2 and V is TRBV9, with unresolved D. CDR1 SGDLS and CDR2 YYNGEE come from the germline V gene. V gave up 0 bases and J gave up 8 bases, with 11 bases separating them. CDR3 length equals 13 residues. The CDR3 loop reads CASSVGDFGGYTF. Here the CDR3 DNA reads TGTGCCAGCAGCGTAGGTGACTTTGGAGGCTACACCTTC.

The chain combines TRBV6-5 with TRBJ1-2; a possible D gene is TRBD1 (6 bases). V lost 6 bases and J 5 bases, leaving 16 bases between the germline ends. The germline V gene encodes CDR1 MNHEY and CDR2 SVGAGI. CDR3 size: 14 residues. The CDR3 loop reads CASSPAGTSYGYTF. In nucleotides, the CDR3 is TGTGCCAGCAGCCCCGCCGGGACAAGTTATGGCTACACCTTC.

V and J are TRBV5-4 and TRBJ1-2; 8 nucleotides agree with TRBD1. The CDR3 spans 12 residues. The ends lost 6 bases at V and 10 bases at J; junction bases unmatched: 8. Per the germline V gene, CDR1 is SGHNT and CDR2 is YYREEE (reference sequence). CDR3 amino acids: CASMQGAGNYTF. The DNA for the CDR3 is TGTGCCAGCATGCAGGGGGCGGGAAACTACACCTTC.

The chain uses TRBV7-2 and TRBJ2-1; D is unresolved. CDR3 length: 15 residues. The V and J ends lost 0 bases and 0 bases respectively, with 6 bases between them. Germline V gene lookup returns CDR1 SGHTA and CDR2 FQGNSA. CDR3 coding DNA: TGTGCCAGCAGCTTAGCGCCAGGCTCCTACAATGAGCAGTTCTTC. Amino acids: CASSLAPGSYNEQFF.

The genes are TRBV5-1 and TRBJ1-1, with TRBD1 matching over 9 bases. Germline CDR1 and CDR2: SGHRS and YFSETQ. The CDR3 is made up of 15 amino acids. J gave up 1 base and V 7 bases, and 8 bases lay outside the gene matches. The CDR3 DNA sequence: TGCGCCAGCGAATTTTCGGGACAGGGGAACACTGAAGCTTTCTTT. Encoded protein: CASEFSGQGNTEAFF. The full variable domain, completed using reference TRBV5-1 and TRBJ1-1, is KAGVTQTPRYLIKTRGQQVTLSCSPISGHRSVSWYQQTPGQGLQFLFEYFSETQRNKGNFPGRFSGRQFSNSRSEMNVSTLELGDSALYLCASEFSGQGNTEAFFGQGTRLTVV.

This clone was recorded once. The chain uses TRBV4-2 and TRBJ2-1; 13 bases agree with TRBD2. The CDR3 length is 16 residues. Germline V gene lookup returns CDR1 LGHNA and CDR2 YNFKEQ. With V trimmed by 4 bases and J by 8 bases, 8 bases remained unmatched. This CDR3 reads CASSRLGTSGNYEQFF. In DNA form, the CDR3 reads TGTGCCAGCAGCCGCCTCGGGACTAGCGGGAACTATGAGCAGTTCTTC.

The chain joins TRBV13 to TRBJ2-3; 11 bases agree with TRBD1. Germline V lookup: CDR1 PRHDT, CDR2 FYEKMQ (reference sequence). This CDR3 is 16 amino acids long. V shed 1 base and J 4 bases; nucleotides not matched to a gene: 4. The CDR3 protein is CASSLVGTGGADTQYF. The DNA of the CDR3 is TGTGCCAGCAGCTTAGTAGGGACAGGGGGGGCAGATACGCAGTATTTT.

The chain has TRBV7-8 and TRBJ1-3; D perhaps matches TRBD1 (5 bases). The CDR3 has 17 amino acids. CDR1 and CDR2 from the germline V gene are SGHVS and FQNEAQ. The V end lost 1 base, the J end lost 0 bases, and 13 bases lay between the germline ends. The CDR3 loop is CASSLENRLFSGNTIYF. The CDR3 coding sequence is TGTGCCAGCAGCTTAGAAAACAGGTTATTCTCTGGAAACACCATATATTTT.

This clone was counted only a few times. The chain uses TRBV4-1 and TRBJ1-2; possible D gene TRBD1, 6 bases. Trimming left V 4 bases short and J 4 bases short, with 16 bases between. Germline V CDR1 and CDR2: MGHRA, YSYEKL. The CDR3 length is 15 residues. The DNA for the CDR3 is TGCGCCAGCAGCCCCAGAATCGACAGGATCTATGGCTACACCTTC. Its protein is CASSPRIDRIYGYTF.

This clone has only one observation. The CDR3 reads CASSPDRGTGRDGYTF. The CDR3 DNA reads as TGTGCCAGTAGTCCGGACAGGGGGACTGGCAGAGATGGCTACACCTTC. The rearrangement joins TRBV19 to TRBJ1-2; TRBD1 matches 10 bases. This CDR3 has 16 amino acids. Germline loops: CDR1 LNHDA, CDR2 SQIVND (reference sequence). V gave up 5 bases and J gave up 6 bases; unmatched junction bases: 12.

V gene TRBV5-1 combines with J gene TRBJ1-2, with D possibly being TRBD1 (6 bases). V lost 0 bases to trimming and J lost 4 bases, with 19 bases between them. The CDR3 length is 17 residues. Germline V lookup: CDR1 SGHRS, CDR2 YFSETQ. DNA for the CDR3: TGCGCCAGCAGCTTGGAGGGGACAATCGTTGGGGGCTATGGCTACACCTTC. It specifies CASSLEGTIVGGYGYTF.

The chain links TRBV5-6 to TRBJ1-1; TRBD1 agrees at 7 bases. The CDR3 has 15 amino acids. CDR1 and CDR2 from the germline V gene are SGHDT and YYEEEE. The ends lost 2 bases at V and 5 bases at J; junction bases unmatched: 9. Here the CDR3 DNA reads TGTGCCAGCAGCTTCGCTCACAGGGGCGGGACTGAAGCTTTCTTT. Translation: CASSFAHRGGTEAFF.

This clone was observed at least ten times. V and J are TRBV4-1 and TRBJ2-2, with D uncertain. With 1 base removed from V and 1 base from J, the gap between germline ends came to 7 bases. CDR3 size: 15 residues. Per the germline V gene, CDR1 is MGHRA and CDR2 is YSYEKL. The CDR3, as DNA: TGCGCCAGCAGCCAAGCAACAGAGAACACCGGGGAGCTGTTTTTT. It codes for CASSQATENTGELFF.

Turning to this clone: One end of the junction does not line up with germline, which may come from a read error. The CDR3: CASSVGVGYRWLF. CDR3 coding DNA: TGTGCCAGCAGCGTAGGAGTCGGCTACAGGTGGCTCTTC. The chain links TRBV9 to TRBJ2-1, with a possible D match to TRBD1 (5 bases). This CDR3 contains 13 residues. Germline CDR1 SGDLS, CDR2 YYNGEE. Variable domain in full (rest from reference TRBV9 and TRBJ2-1): DSGVTQTPKHLITATGQRVTLRCSPRSGDLSVYWYQQSLDQGLQFLIQYYNGEERAKGNILERFSAQQFPDLHSELNLSSLELGDSALYFCASSVGVGYRWLFGPGTRLTVL.

The chain combines TRBV7-2 with TRBJ1-2, with D maybe TRBD1 (6 bases). The CDR3 loop spans 15 amino acids. Germline V lookup: CDR1 SGHTA, CDR2 FQGNSA. V was shortened by 1 base and J by 1 base, with 10 bases between the two germline ends. The CDR3 region is CASSLVGGDNYGYTF. The CDR3 DNA follows: TGTGCCAGCAGCTTAGTAGGGGGAGATAACTATGGCTACACCTTC.

This chain uses TRBV30 with TRBJ2-1; D ambiguous. Germline V lookup: CDR1 GTSNPN, CDR2 SVGIG (reference sequence). The CDR3 is 13 residues long. Trimming removed 2 bases from V and 1 base from J, with 6 bases in between. This CDR3 is CAWSTESYNEQFF. CDR3 sequence (DNA): TGTGCCTGGAGTACTGAGTCCTACAATGAGCAGTTCTTC.

The V and J genes are TRBV5-1 and TRBJ2-5; D ambiguous. Trimming cost V 0 bases and J 2 bases, with 5 bases left between them. CDR3 length equals 13 residues. The germline gives CDR1 SGHRS, CDR2 YFSETQ. CDR3 protein: CASSLVIQETQYF. DNA of the CDR3: TGCGCCAGCAGCTTGGTTATTCAAGAGACCCAGTACTTC.

This clone has only one observation. This sequence joins TRBV27 and TRBJ1-1; D gene ambiguous. Trimming took off 6 bases at V and 1 base at J, with 3 bases between the two ends. This CDR3 is built from 11 residues. Germline V gives CDR1 MNHEY, CDR2 SMNVEV (reference sequence). The CDR3 sequence is CASRRNTEAFF. As DNA, the CDR3 is TGTGCCAGCAGGCGGAACACTGAAGCTTTCTTT.

J is TRBJ2-1 and V is TRBV4-3; TRBD1 matches at 7 bases. V gave up 1 base and J gave up 5 bases; unmatched junction bases: 2. The V gene's germline CDR1 is LGHNA and CDR2 YSLEER. The CDR3 runs to 14 residues. CDR3 region: CASSQVTGDNEQFF. DNA for the CDR3: TGCGCCAGCAGCCAAGTCACAGGGGACAATGAGCAGTTCTTC.

The V gene is TRBV7-3, the J gene TRBJ2-3, with 14 nucleotides matching TRBD2. V gave up 1 base and J gave up 5 bases; unmatched junction bases: 5. The CDR3 is 17 amino acids. CDR1 and CDR2 (germline): SGHTA, FQGTGA. CDR3 DNA sequence: TGTGCCAGCAGCTTAAGCGGACTAGCGGGAGGTGAAGATACGCAGTATTTT. This codes for CASSLSGLAGGEDTQYF. The whole variable domain, remainder taken from reference TRBV7-3 and TRBJ2-3, is GAGVSQTPSNKVTEKGKYVELRCDPISGHTALYWYRQSLGQGPEFLIYFQGTGAADDSGLPNDRFFAVRPEGSVSTLKIQRTERGDSAVYLCASSLSGLAGGEDTQYFGPGTRLTVL.

The chain joins TRBV5-5 to TRBJ1-3; unclear D gene. Trimming took 4 bases from V and 4 from J, leaving 9 bases between them. CDR1 is SGHKS and CDR2 is YYEKEE in the germline V gene (reference sequence). The CDR3 consists of 13 residues. CDR3 nucleotides: TGTGCCAGCAGCGGAGTCGCCGGAAACACCATATATTTT. Translated: CASSGVAGNTIYF.

This clone was detected once. The V call is TRBV4-3, the J call TRBJ2-2, with D perhaps TRBD2 (6 bases). This CDR3 spans 20 amino acids. Germline V gene lookup returns CDR1 LGHNA and CDR2 YSLEER. The germline V and J ends were trimmed by 0 bases and 0 bases, with 20 bases remaining between them. The CDR3 DNA reads TGCGCCAGCAGCCAAGAAGGATCGGGACTCCTGTTCGCGAACACCGGGGAGCTGTTTTTT. Amino acids: CASSQEGSGLLFANTGELFF.

J is TRBJ2-5 and V is TRBV27, with 8 bases fitting TRBD1. Trimming removed 4 bases from V and 3 bases from J; junction bases left unmatched: 4. This CDR3 has 14 residues. From germline, CDR1 is MNHEY and CDR2 SMNVEV (reference sequence). The CDR3, as DNA: TGTGCCAGCAGTTCGACAGGGGTGGAAGAGACCCAGTACTTC. The encoded protein is CASSSTGVEETQYF.

This chain connects TRBV29-1 to TRBJ2-1; TRBD2 matches at 16 bases. The CDR3 is 18 amino acids. The V gene's germline CDR1 is SQVTM and CDR2 ANQGSEA. V gave up 7 bases and J gave up 0 bases; unmatched junction bases: 9. CDR3 amino acids: CSALSGLAGGSSYNEQFF. The CDR3 DNA follows: TGCAGCGCCCTTTCGGGACTAGCGGGGGGGAGCTCCTACAATGAGCAGTTCTTC.

The CDR3 DNA sequence: TGTGCCAGCAGCTTAGTCCCGAGGGCCCTCTCCTACGAGCAGTACTTC. As protein: CASSLVPRALSYEQYF. The chain links TRBV11-2 to TRBJ2-7, with a possible D match to TRBD2 (5 bases). Germline loops: CDR1 SGHAT, CDR2 FQNNGV. Trimming pared 1 base from V and 0 bases from J, leaving 13 bases between. The CDR3 consists of 16 residues. Full variable domain (missing parts from reference TRBV11-2 and TRBJ2-7): EAGVAQSPRYKIIEKRQSVAFWCNPISGHATLYWYQQILGQGPKLLIQFQNNGVVDDSQLPKDRFSAERLKGVDSTLKIQPAKLEDSAVYLCASSLVPRALSYEQYFGPGTRLTVT.

In its sample, this clone was seen a few times. J is TRBJ1-2 and V is TRBV27; D gene unclear. The CDR3 spans 12 residues. CDR1 and CDR2 (germline): MNHEY, SMNVEV (reference sequence). Trimming left V 4 bases short and J 10 bases short, with 13 bases between. This CDR3 reads CASSSPGGPYTF. The CDR3, as DNA: TGTGCCAGCAGTTCCCCTGGAGGCCCCTACACCTTC.

This rearrangement joins TRBV7-2 to TRBJ1-3; D is perhaps TRBD1 (6 bases). Per the germline V gene, CDR1 is SGHTA and CDR2 is FQGNSA. This CDR3 is 16 amino acids long. V shed 2 bases and J shed 0 bases, with 11 bases lying between them. CDR3 residues: CASSLNRDYSGNTIYF. The CDR3 region has the DNA TGTGCCAGCAGCTTAAACAGGGATTACTCTGGAAACACCATATATTTT.

The V and J genes are TRBV2 and TRBJ2-3; 9 bases are shared with TRBD1. This CDR3 is built from 15 residues. V trimming: 5 bases; J trimming: 4 bases; junction bases outside the gene matches: 7. In germline, CDR1 is SNHLY, CDR2 FYNNEI. As DNA, the CDR3 is TGTGCCAGCAGTCGGGACAGGGCCTCCCCAGATACGCAGTATTTT. This sequence encodes CASSRDRASPDTQYF.

V is TRBV4-1 and J is TRBJ1-5, with D maybe TRBD1 (5 bases). Germline CDR1 and CDR2: MGHRA and YSYEKL. This CDR3 spans 14 amino acids. V lost 3 bases, J lost 2 bases, and 8 bases lay in between. The CDR3 loop is CASSQQGGNQPQHF. In DNA form, the CDR3 reads TGCGCCAGCAGCCAGCAGGGTGGCAATCAGCCCCAGCATTTT.